This TCR beta chain comes out of a study of blood T cell repertoires in COVID-19. Study-wide context: The origin of the acute and convalescent COVID-19 samples was the United States, Italy and Spain. From T cells, B-cell-depleted T cells, or PBMCs came the material, which was cDNA or gDNA.

This clone was seen once. In the study's own analysis: Using reference gene primer amplification, nucleated cell counts were estimated. Profiling relied on immunoSEQ multiplex PCR, and the TCRdb table lists in-frame clones only, not all of them. V and J calls and clone size come straight from that table; D and trimming were deduced from the DNA. The sample holds some 14,000 clones, roughly 88% seen once. The CDR3 sequence is 15 residues long. V was trimmed by 3 bases and J by 5 bases, leaving 19 bases between them. Germline CDR1 reads DFQATT; CDR2 reads SNEGSKA (reference sequence). This TCR was sampled from a human donor in a cohort sampled during active COVID-19. This chain connects TRBV20-1 to TRBJ1-2; D ambiguous. Sequenced material: peripheral blood. CDR3: CSASLGGRADYGYTF. The CDR3 region has the DNA TGCAGTGCTAGTCTCGGTGGGAGGGCAGATTATGGCTACACCTTC.